Listed below are T cell receptor beta chains from one sample, sequenced in a study of cytomegalovirus exposure and HLA in healthy donors. Clones were read by immunoSEQ multiplex PCR, and TCRdb kept only the in-frame ones, dropping some. The repertoire holds approximately 140,000 clones, with 78% as singletons. The sample taken for sequencing was PBMCs. These receptor sequences come from a male donor in good health and CMV-seronegative. Both conserved end residues are part of each CDR3. The order of the fields is V gene, CDR3 length, D gene, J gene, clone size, CDR3 DNA, CDR3 protein. D genes are given only for firm matches. Size is omitted from some rows. Given values are once, few, many or a class for expanded clones.

v_gene: TRBV19
len: 14
d_gene: NA
j_gene: TRBJ2-1
abundance: NA
CDR3nt: TGTGCCAGTAGTATAGAACAGATCTACAATGAGCAGTTCTTC
CDR3aa: CASSIEQIYNEQFF

v_gene: TRBV7-2
len: 14
d_gene: NA
j_gene: TRBJ2-7
abundance: few
CDR3nt: TGTGCCAGCAGCTCTAGGGGATTCCCCTACGAGCAGTACTTC
CDR3aa: CASSSRGFPYEQYF

v_gene: TRBV5-1
len: 15
d_gene: TRBD1
j_gene: TRBJ2-7
abundance: NA
CDR3nt: TGCGCCAGCAGCCTACGTGCGACAGGGGGCAACGAGCAGTACTTC
CDR3aa: CASSLRATGGNEQYF

v_gene: TRBV11-3
len: 17
d_gene: TRBD1
j_gene: TRBJ1-3
abundance: NA
CDR3nt: TGTGCCAGCAGCCCAGGGGGTCCCTTTGGCCCTGGAAACACCATATATTTT
CDR3aa: CASSPGGPFGPGNTIYF

v_gene: TRBV10-1
len: 15
d_gene: TRBD2
j_gene: TRBJ2-5
abundance: NA
CDR3nt: TGCGCCAGCAGCCTACTAGCGGGGGGGGGAGAGACCCAGTACTTC
CDR3aa: CASSLLAGGGETQYF

v_gene: TRBV5-1
len: 15
d_gene: TRBD2
j_gene: TRBJ2-7
abundance: NA
CDR3nt: TGCGCCAGCAGCTTGGTATGGGGGGGGACCGGCGAGCAGTACTTC
CDR3aa: CASSLVWGGTGEQYF

v_gene: TRBV9
len: 17
d_gene: TRBD2
j_gene: TRBJ2-7
abundance: NA
CDR3nt: TGTGCCAGCAGCGTAGGTTGGTCGAGCGGGGGCTCCTACGAGCAGTACTTC
CDR3aa: CASSVGWSSGGSYEQYF

v_gene: TRBV9
len: 15
d_gene: TRBD1
j_gene: TRBJ2-7
abundance: NA
CDR3nt: TGTGCCAGCAGCGAGGGACAGGGGGCCTCCTACGAGCAGTACTTC
CDR3aa: CASSEGQGASYEQYF

v_gene: TRBV30
len: 18
d_gene: TRBD2
j_gene: TRBJ2-7
abundance: few
CDR3nt: TGTGCCTGGAGTCTTGGACTAGCGGGCTCTCCTCCCTCCTACGAGCAGTACTTC
CDR3aa: CAWSLGLAGSPPSYEQYF

v_gene: TRBV6-5
len: 15
d_gene: NA
j_gene: TRBJ1-1
abundance: NA
CDR3nt: TGTGCCAGCAGTTACTACGACAGTTTGAACACTGAAGCTTTCTTT
CDR3aa: CASSYYDSLNTEAFF

v_gene: TRBV29-1
len: 14
d_gene: TRBD1
j_gene: TRBJ1-2
abundance: NA
CDR3nt: TGCAGCGTTGACAGTCAGGGGGATTCGAGGGGCTACACCTTC
CDR3aa: CSVDSQGDSRGYTF

v_gene: TRBV9
len: 14
d_gene: NA
j_gene: TRBJ2-7
abundance: NA
CDR3nt: TGTGCCAGCAGCTCAAAGCCAGGAGGCTACGAGCAGTACTTC
CDR3aa: CASSSKPGGYEQYF

v_gene: TRBV6-5
len: 14
d_gene: TRBD2
j_gene: TRBJ2-5
abundance: NA
CDR3nt: TGTGCCAGCAGACCTGCGGGAGCGAGAGAGACCCAGTACTTC
CDR3aa: CASRPAGARETQYF

v_gene: TRBV2
len: 15
d_gene: TRBD2
j_gene: TRBJ2-5
abundance: NA
CDR3nt: TGTGCCAGCAGACCCTTAGCGGGAGGCCGGGAGACCCAGTACTTC
CDR3aa: CASRPLAGGRETQYF

v_gene: TRBV4-2
len: 14
d_gene: NA
j_gene: TRBJ2-6
abundance: few
CDR3nt: TGTGCCAGCAGCCAAGATCGGGGGGCCAACGTCCTGACTTTC
CDR3aa: CASSQDRGANVLTF

v_gene: TRBV2
len: 14
d_gene: TRBD1
j_gene: TRBJ1-5
abundance: NA
CDR3nt: TGTGCCAGCACTGGGGACAGTGGCAATCAGCCCCAGCATTTT
CDR3aa: CASTGDSGNQPQHF

v_gene: TRBV4-1
len: 15
d_gene: NA
j_gene: TRBJ1-2
abundance: NA
CDR3nt: TGCGCCAGCAGCCAAGGGACAGTAGGCAACTATGGCTACACCTTC
CDR3aa: CASSQGTVGNYGYTF

v_gene: TRBV7-9
len: 12
d_gene: NA
j_gene: TRBJ1-5
abundance: NA
CDR3nt: TGTTCCAGCAGCTTACAGAATCAGCCCCAGCATTTT
CDR3aa: CSSSLQNQPQHF

v_gene: TRBV13
len: 16
d_gene: TRBD2
j_gene: TRBJ2-5
abundance: NA
CDR3nt: TGTGCCAGCAGCTTAGGGCTAGCGGGTGACCAAGAGACCCAGTACTTC
CDR3aa: CASSLGLAGDQETQYF

v_gene: TRBV2
len: 13
d_gene: NA
j_gene: TRBJ1-3
abundance: NA
CDR3nt: TGTGCCAGCACCCCAGGGTTCGGAAACACCATATATTTT
CDR3aa: CASTPGFGNTIYF

v_gene: TRBV11-1
len: 14
d_gene: NA
j_gene: TRBJ1-2
abundance: once
CDR3nt: TGTGCCAGCAGCCTTGGACAACCTAACTATGGCTACACCTTC
CDR3aa: CASSLGQPNYGYTF

v_gene: TRBV9
len: 16
d_gene: NA
j_gene: TRBJ2-3
abundance: NA
CDR3nt: TGTGCCAGCAGCGTAGCTGACCAAGGAGGTCTAGATACGCAGTATTTT
CDR3aa: CASSVADQGGLDTQYF

v_gene: TRBV11-2
len: 14
d_gene: NA
j_gene: TRBJ2-7
abundance: NA
CDR3nt: TGTGCCAGCAGCTTATATGTACAGTCCTACGAGCAGTACTTC
CDR3aa: CASSLYVQSYEQYF

v_gene: TRBV1
len: 16
d_gene: NA
j_gene: TRBJ2-7
abundance: NA
CDR3nt: TGCACCAGCAGCCAAGATCTCGCCAGGGGCTCCTACGAGCAGTACTTC
CDR3aa: CTSSQDLARGSYEQYF

v_gene: TRBV19
len: 13
d_gene: NA
j_gene: TRBJ1-1
abundance: once
CDR3nt: TGTGCCAGTAGTATATCAGGGAACACTGAAGCTTTCTTT
CDR3aa: CASSISGNTEAFF

v_gene: TRBV7-8
len: 13
d_gene: NA
j_gene: TRBJ2-7
abundance: NA
CDR3nt: TGTGCCAGCAGCTTGGACAGCTCCTACGAGCAGTACTTC
CDR3aa: CASSLDSSYEQYF

v_gene: TRBV9
len: 14
d_gene: TRBD1
j_gene: TRBJ2-4
abundance: NA
CDR3nt: TGTGCCAGCAGCGTAGGGGACAGGGGATACATTCAGTACTTC
CDR3aa: CASSVGDRGYIQYF